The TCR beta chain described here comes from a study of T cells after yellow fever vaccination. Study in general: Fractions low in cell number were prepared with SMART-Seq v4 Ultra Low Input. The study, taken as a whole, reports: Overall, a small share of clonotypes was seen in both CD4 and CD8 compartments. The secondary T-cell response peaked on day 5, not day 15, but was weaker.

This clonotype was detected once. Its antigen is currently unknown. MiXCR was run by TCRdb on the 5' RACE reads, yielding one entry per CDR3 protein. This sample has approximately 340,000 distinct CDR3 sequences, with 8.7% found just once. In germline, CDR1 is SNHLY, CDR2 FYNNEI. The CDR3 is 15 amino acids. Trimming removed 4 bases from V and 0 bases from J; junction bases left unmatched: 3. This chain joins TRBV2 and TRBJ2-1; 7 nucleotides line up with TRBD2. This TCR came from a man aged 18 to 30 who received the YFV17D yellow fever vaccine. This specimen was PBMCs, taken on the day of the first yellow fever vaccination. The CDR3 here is CASSGGGSSYNEQFF. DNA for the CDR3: TGTGCCAGCAGTGGGGGGGGGAGCTCCTACAATGAGCAGTTCTTC. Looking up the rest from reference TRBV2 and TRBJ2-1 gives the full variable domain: EPEVTQTPSHQVTQMGQEVILRCVPISNHLYFYWYRQILGQKVEFLVSFYNNEISEKSEIFDDQFSVERPDGSNFTLKIRSTKLEDSAMYFCASSGGGSSYNEQFFGPGTRLTVL.